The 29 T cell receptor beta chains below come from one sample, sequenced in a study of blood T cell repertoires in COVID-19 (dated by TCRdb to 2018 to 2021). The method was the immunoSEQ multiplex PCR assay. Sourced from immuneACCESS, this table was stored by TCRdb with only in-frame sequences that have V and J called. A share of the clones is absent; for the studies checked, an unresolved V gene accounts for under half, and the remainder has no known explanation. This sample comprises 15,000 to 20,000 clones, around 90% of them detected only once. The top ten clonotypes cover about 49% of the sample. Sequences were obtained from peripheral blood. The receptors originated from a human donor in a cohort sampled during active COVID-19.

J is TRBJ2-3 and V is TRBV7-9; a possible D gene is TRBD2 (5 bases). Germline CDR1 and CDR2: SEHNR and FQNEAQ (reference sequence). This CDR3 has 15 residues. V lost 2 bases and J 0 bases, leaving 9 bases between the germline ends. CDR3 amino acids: CASSLQGSSTDTQYF. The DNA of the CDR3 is TGTGCCAGCAGCTTACAAGGGAGCAGCACAGATACGCAGTATTTT.

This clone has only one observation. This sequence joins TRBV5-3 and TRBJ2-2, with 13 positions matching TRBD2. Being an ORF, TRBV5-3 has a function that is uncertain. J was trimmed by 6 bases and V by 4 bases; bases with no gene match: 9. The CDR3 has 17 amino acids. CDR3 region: CARSPGLAGSGAGELFF. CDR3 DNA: TGTGCCAGAAGCCCGGGACTAGCGGGGTCAGGGGCCGGGGAGCTGTTTTTT.

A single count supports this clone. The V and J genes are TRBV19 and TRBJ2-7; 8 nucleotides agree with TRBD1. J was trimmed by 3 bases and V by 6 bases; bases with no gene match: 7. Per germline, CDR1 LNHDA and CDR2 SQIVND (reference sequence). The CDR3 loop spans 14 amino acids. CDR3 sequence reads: CASSRQGPSYEQYF. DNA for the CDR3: TGTGCCAGTAGCCGACAGGGGCCCAGCTACGAGCAGTACTTC.

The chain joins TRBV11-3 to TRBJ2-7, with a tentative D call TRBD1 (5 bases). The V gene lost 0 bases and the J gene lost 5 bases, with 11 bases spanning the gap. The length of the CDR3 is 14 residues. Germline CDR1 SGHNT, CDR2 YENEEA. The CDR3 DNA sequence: TGTGCCAGCAGCTTAGATCAGGGAATCCACGAGCAGTACTTC. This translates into CASSLDQGIHEQYF.

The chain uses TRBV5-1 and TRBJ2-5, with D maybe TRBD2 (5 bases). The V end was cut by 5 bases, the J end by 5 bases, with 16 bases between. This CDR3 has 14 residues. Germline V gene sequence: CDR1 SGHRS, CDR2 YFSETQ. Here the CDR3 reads CASRAIPSGETQYF. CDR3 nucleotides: TGCGCCAGCAGGGCCATACCATCGGGGGAGACCCAGTACTTC.

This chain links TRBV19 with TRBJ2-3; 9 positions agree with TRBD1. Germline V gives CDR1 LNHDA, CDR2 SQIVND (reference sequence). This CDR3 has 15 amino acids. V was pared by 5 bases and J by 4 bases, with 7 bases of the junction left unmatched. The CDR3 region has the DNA TGTGCCAGTAGTTCGGGACAGGGTGGTTCAGATACGCAGTATTTT. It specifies CASSSGQGGSDTQYF.

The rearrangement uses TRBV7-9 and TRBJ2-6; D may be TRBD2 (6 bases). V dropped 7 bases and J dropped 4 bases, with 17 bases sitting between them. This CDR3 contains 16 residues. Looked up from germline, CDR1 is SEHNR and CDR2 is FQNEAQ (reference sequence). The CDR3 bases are TGTGCCAGCACTCTAGGAGGGGCGCCCGGGGCCAACGTCCTGACTTTC. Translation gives CASTLGGAPGANVLTF.

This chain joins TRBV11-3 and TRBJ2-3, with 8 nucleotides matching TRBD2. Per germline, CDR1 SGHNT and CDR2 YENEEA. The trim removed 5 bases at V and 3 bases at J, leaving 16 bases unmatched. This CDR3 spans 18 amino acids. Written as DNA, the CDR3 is TGTGCCAGCAGCCTCACGGGCCGAAGCGGGGGTGGAACAGATACGCAGTATTTT. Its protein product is CASSLTGRSGGGTDTQYF.

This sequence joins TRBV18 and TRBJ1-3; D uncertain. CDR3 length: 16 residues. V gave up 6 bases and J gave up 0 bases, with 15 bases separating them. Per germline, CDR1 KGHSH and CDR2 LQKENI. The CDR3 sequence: CASSQSIGLSGNTIYF. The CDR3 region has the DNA TGTGCCAGCTCCCAGTCAATTGGGCTCTCTGGAAACACCATATATTTT.

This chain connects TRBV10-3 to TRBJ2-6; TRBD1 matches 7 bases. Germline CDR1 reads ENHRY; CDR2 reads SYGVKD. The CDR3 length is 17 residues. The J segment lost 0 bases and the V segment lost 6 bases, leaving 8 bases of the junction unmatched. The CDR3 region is CAIRDRDSSSGANVLTF. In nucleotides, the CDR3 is TGTGCCATCAGAGACCGGGACAGCTCCTCTGGGGCCAACGTCCTGACTTTC.

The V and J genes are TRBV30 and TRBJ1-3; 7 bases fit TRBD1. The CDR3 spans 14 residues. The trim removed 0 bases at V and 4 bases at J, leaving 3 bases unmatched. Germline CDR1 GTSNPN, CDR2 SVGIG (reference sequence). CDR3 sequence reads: CAWSVGGAGNTIYF. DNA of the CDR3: TGTGCCTGGAGTGTAGGGGGCGCGGGAAACACCATATATTTT.

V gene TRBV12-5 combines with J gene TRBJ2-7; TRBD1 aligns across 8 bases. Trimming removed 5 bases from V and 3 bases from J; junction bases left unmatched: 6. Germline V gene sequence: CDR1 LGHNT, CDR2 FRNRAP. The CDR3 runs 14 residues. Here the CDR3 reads CASGPGQVNYEQYF. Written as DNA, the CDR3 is TGTGCTAGTGGTCCGGGACAGGTGAACTACGAGCAGTACTTC.

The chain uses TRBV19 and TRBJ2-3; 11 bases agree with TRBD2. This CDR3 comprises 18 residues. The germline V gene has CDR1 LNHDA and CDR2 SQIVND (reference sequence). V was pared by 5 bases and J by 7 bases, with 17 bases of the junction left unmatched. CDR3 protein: CASSRPRLSGGADNTQYF. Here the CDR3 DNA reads TGTGCCAGTAGTCGACCTCGCCTTAGCGGGGGGGCCGATAATACGCAGTATTTT.

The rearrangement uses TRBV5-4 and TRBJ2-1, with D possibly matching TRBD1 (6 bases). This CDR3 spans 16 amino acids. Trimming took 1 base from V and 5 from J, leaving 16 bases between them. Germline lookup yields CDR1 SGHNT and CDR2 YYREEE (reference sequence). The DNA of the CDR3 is TGTGCCAGCAGCTTGCCCCACACTAGACAGGACAATGAGCAGTTCTTC. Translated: CASSLPHTRQDNEQFF.

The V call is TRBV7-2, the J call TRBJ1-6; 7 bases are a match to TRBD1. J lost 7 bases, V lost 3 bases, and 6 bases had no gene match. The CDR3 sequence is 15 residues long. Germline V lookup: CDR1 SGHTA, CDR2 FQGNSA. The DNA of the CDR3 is TGTGCCAGCAGCTTGGCACAGGGGTGGAATTCACCCCTCCACTTT. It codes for CASSLAQGWNSPLHF.

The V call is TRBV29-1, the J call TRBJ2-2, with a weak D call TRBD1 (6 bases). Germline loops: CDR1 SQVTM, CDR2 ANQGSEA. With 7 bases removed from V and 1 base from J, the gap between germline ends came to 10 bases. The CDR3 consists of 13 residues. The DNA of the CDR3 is TGCAGCGCCATGACAGGGAACACCGGGGAGCTGTTTTTT. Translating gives CSAMTGNTGELFF.

CDR3 nucleotides: TGTGCCAGCAGCAAAGACAGTCACCGGTCACCCCTCCACTTT. The encoded protein is CASSKDSHRSPLHF. V is TRBV7-3 and J is TRBJ1-6, with D perhaps TRBD1 (5 bases). The CDR3 runs 14 residues. Looked up from germline, CDR1 is SGHTA and CDR2 is FQGTGA. The V gene lost 5 bases and the J gene lost 10 bases, with 15 bases spanning the gap.

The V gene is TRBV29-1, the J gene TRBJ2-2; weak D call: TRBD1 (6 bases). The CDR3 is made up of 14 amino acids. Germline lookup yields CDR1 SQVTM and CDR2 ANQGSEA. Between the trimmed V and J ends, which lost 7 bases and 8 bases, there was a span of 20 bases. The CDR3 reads CSAGDKSPAGELFF. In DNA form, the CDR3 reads TGCAGCGCCGGGGACAAGAGCCCTGCGGGGGAGCTGTTTTTT.

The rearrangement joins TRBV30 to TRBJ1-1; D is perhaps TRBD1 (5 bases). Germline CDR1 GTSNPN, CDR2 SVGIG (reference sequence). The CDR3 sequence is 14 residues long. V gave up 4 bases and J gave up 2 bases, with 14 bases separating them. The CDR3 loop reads CAWNLATDNTEAFF. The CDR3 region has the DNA TGTGCCTGGAACTTGGCGACAGATAACACTGAAGCTTTCTTT.

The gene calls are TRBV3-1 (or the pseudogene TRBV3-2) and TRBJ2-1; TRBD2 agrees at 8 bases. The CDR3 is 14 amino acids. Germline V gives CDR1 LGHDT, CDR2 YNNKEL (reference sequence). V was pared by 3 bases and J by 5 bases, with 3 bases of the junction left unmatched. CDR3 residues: CASSQAGGHNEQFF. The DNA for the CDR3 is TGTGCCAGCAGCCAGGCGGGGGGTCACAATGAGCAGTTCTTC.

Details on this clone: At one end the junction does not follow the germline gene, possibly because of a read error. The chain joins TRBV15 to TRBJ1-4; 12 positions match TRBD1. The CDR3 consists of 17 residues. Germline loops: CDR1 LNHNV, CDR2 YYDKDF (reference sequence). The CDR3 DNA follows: TGTGCCACCAGCAGAGAATATAGGGGACAGGGGGCCCCGGCTTCATCCTTT. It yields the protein CATSREYRGQGAPASSF. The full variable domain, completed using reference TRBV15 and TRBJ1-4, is DAMVIQNPRYQVTQFGKPVTLSCSQTLNHNVMYWYQQKSSQAPKLLFHYYDKDFNNEADTPDNFQSRRPNTSFCFLDIRSPGLGDTAMYLCATSREYRGQGAPASSFGSGTQLSVL.

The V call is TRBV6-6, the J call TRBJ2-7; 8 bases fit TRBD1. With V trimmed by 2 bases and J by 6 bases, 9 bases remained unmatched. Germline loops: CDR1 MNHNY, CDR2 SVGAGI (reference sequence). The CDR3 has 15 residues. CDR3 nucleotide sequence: TGTGCCAGCAGTTACGGGACAGGCGGAAGGGCCGAGCAGTACTTC. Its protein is CASSYGTGGRAEQYF.

The CDR3 DNA reads as TGTGCCAGCAGCTCACAGGGTCACACAGATACGCAGTATTTT. Its protein product is CASSSQGHTDTQYF. The chain has TRBV7-3 and TRBJ2-3, with D possibly TRBD1 on 6 matching bases. The V end lost 4 bases, the J end lost 2 bases, and 10 bases lay between the germline ends. This CDR3 region has 14 residues. Germline CDR1 SGHTA, CDR2 FQGTGA.

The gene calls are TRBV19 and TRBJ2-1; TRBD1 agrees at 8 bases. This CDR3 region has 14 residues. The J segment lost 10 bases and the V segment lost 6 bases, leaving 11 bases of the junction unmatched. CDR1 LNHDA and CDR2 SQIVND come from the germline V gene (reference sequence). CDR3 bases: TGTGCCAGTAGGTCCCCGACAGGGGCCGGGGAGCAGTTCTTC. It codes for CASRSPTGAGEQFF.

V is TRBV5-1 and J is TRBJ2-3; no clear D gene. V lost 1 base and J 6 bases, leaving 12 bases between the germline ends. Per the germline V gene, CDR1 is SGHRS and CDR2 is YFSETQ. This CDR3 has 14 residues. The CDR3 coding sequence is TGCGCCAGCAGCTTGTCCAGAGGCGGTGATACGCAGTATTTT. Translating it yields CASSLSRGGDTQYF.

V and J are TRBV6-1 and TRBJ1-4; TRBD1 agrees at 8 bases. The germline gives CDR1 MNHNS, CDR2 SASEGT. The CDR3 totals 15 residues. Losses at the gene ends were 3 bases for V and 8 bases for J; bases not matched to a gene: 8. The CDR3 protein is CASSEQGAGLEKLFF. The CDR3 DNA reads TGTGCCAGCAGTGAGCAGGGGGCCGGTTTAGAAAAACTGTTTTTT.

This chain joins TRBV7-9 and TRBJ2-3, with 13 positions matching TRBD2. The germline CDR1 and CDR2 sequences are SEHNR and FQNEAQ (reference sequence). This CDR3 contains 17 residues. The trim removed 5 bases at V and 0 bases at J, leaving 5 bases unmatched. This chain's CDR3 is CASSRTSGGLSTDTQYF. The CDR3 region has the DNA TGTGCCAGCAGCCGGACTAGCGGGGGCCTAAGCACAGATACGCAGTATTTT. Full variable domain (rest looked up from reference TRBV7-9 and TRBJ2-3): DTGVSQNPRHKITKRGQNVTFRCDPISEHNRLYWYRQTLGQGPEFLTYFQNEAQLEKSRLLSDRFSAERPKGSFSTLEIQRTEQGDSAMYLCASSRTSGGLSTDTQYFGPGTRLTVL.

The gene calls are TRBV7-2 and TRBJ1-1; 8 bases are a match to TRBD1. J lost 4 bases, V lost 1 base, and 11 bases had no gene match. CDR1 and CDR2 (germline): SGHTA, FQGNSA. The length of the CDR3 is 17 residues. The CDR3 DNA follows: TGTGCCAGCAGCTTAGGGGTTGCAGGGGGCGCGAGCACTGAAGCTTTCTTT. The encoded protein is CASSLGVAGGASTEAFF. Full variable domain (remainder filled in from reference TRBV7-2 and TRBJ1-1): GAGVSQSPSNKVTEKGKDVELRCDPISGHTALYWYRQSLGQGLEFLIYFQGNSAPDKSGLPSDRFSAERTGGSVSTLTIQRTQQEDSAVYLCASSLGVAGGASTEAFFGQGTRLTVV.

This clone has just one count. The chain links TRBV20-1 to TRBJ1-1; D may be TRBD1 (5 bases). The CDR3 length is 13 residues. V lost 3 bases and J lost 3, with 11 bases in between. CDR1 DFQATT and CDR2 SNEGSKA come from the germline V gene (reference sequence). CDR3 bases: TGCAGTGCTAGTTGGCAGGGATACACTGAAGCTTTCTTT. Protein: CSASWQGYTEAFF.